This TCR beta chain derives from a study of blood T cell repertoires in COVID-19. Study information: T cells, B-cell-depleted T cells, or PBMCs supplied cDNA or gDNA.

With regard to this clone: This sample includes further DNA sequences coding for the same CDR3.

Only in-frame clones appear in the TCRdb table, and some are missing; sequencing was by immunoSEQ multiplex PCR. The sample yields under 250,000 clones, around 80% seen once. This receptor was taken from a man aged 40-49 years with active or convalescent COVID-19. The sample consisted of peripheral blood.

The CDR3 nucleotides are TGTGCCAGCAGCCAAGGGGGCAGGGACACTGAAGCTTTCTTT. Protein: CASSQGGRDTEAFF. The V and J genes are TRBV3-1 (or the pseudogene TRBV3-2) and TRBJ1-1; tentatively, D is TRBD1 (5 bases). In germline, CDR1 is LGHDT, CDR2 YNNKEL (reference sequence). The V gene lost 1 base and the J gene lost 3 bases, with 9 bases spanning the gap. The CDR3 length is 14 residues.